Presented here are 15 T cell receptor beta chains from one specimen sequenced in a study of Ad26.COV2.S vaccination and SARS-CoV-2 variants. Noted treatment: some 20 received Ad26.COV2.S at low or high dose, single or two shots; 5 received placebo; per-sample allocation not given. Each sample was drawn 63 days after the first injection (of vaccine or placebo). The table came from immunoSEQ multiplex PCR; TCRdb's copy has only in-frame clones and leaves some out. Here the sample spans under 550,000 clones, approximately 88% being singletons. The sequences come from peripheral blood, collected in a trial of Ad26.COV2.S vaccine versus placebo. These receptors were obtained from a person aged 18 to 65 who received the Ad26.COV2.S COVID-19 vaccine or a placebo.

The rearrangement links TRBV19 to TRBJ2-2; tentatively, D is TRBD1 (5 bases). The CDR3 is 12 amino acids. The V end was cut by 9 bases, the J end by 5 bases, with 10 bases between. Germline CDR1 and CDR2: LNHDA and SQIVND (reference sequence). The CDR3 sequence: CASRRGTGELFF. The CDR3 DNA sequence: TGTGCCAGCAGAAGGGGAACCGGGGAGCTGTTTTTT.

The rearrangement links TRBV7-9 to TRBJ2-2, with a possible D match to TRBD1 (6 bases). Germline CDR1 is SEHNR and CDR2 is FQNEAQ (reference sequence). The ends were cut back, 5 bases at V and 7 bases at J, with 17 bases in the middle. This CDR3 region has 15 residues. CDR3 in amino acids: CASSRINRENGELFF. CDR3 sequence (DNA): TGTGCCAGCAGCCGAATTAACAGGGAGAACGGGGAGCTGTTTTTT.

The chain employs TRBV19 and TRBJ1-6; the D is unclear. The CDR3 is made up of 14 amino acids. Trimming took off 3 bases at V and 7 bases at J, with 10 bases between the two ends. CDR1 LNHDA and CDR2 SQIVND come from the germline V gene (reference sequence). DNA of the CDR3: TGTGCCAGTAGTATCCAATACTCCAATTCACCCCTCCACTTT. Protein product: CASSIQYSNSPLHF.

This chain uses TRBV7-9 with TRBJ2-7; the D is unclear. This CDR3 comprises 11 residues. CDR1 is SEHNR, CDR2 FQNEAQ, per germline (reference sequence). V lost 5 bases and J 7 bases, leaving 9 bases between the germline ends. The CDR3 reads CASSVVGEQYF. The CDR3 DNA is TGTGCCAGCAGCGTCGTGGGGGAGCAGTACTTC.

The chain joins TRBV28 to TRBJ2-7; D unclear. This CDR3 region has 12 residues. V shed 7 bases and J shed 5 bases, with 12 bases lying between them. Germline V CDR1 and CDR2: MDHEN, SYDVKM. The CDR3 DNA reads as TGTGCCAGCATCGGGCCAGCTCACGAGCAGTACTTC. Translated: CASIGPAHEQYF.

A word on this clone: Other DNA sequences in this specimen translate into the identical CDR3. V usage is TRBV9 and J usage is TRBJ2-5, with D hard to call. Germline V lookup: CDR1 SGDLS, CDR2 YYNGEE. This CDR3 region has 14 residues. V lost 0 bases to trimming and J lost 2 bases, with 8 bases between them. The CDR3 reads CASSVGGLQETQYF. The CDR3, as DNA: TGTGCCAGCAGCGTAGGCGGCTTACAAGAGACCCAGTACTTC.

The V gene is TRBV5-8, the J gene TRBJ1-2, with 7 bases fitting TRBD1. The CDR3 length is 13 residues. J gave up 4 bases and V 4 bases, and 4 bases lay outside the gene matches. In germline, CDR1 is SGHTS, CDR2 YDEGEE. The CDR3 DNA reads TGTGCCAGCAGCCTGGGACAGCTCTATGGCTACACCTTC. It translates to CASSLGQLYGYTF.

This clone showed up just once. V is TRBV28 and J is TRBJ2-1; 7 bases are shared with TRBD1. The trim removed 5 bases at V and 0 bases at J, leaving 7 bases unmatched. Germline V lookup: CDR1 MDHEN, CDR2 SYDVKM. CDR3 length: 16 residues. For the CDR3, the DNA is TGTGCCAGCAGTCCCTTGACAGGGAGCTCCTACAATGAGCAGTTCTTC. Its protein product is CASSPLTGSSYNEQFF.

The rearrangement joins TRBV19 to TRBJ2-2; tentative D call: TRBD2 (5 bases). CDR1 LNHDA and CDR2 SQIVND come from the germline V gene (reference sequence). Trimming stripped 3 bases from V and 6 bases from J, with 14 bases between. This CDR3 region has 15 residues. CDR3 coding DNA: TGTGCCAGTAGTATGGCTACTAGAAGTCCCGGGGAGCTGTTTTTT. Translated, it gives CASSMATRSPGELFF. Full variable domain (outside the CDR3, taken from reference TRBV19 and TRBJ2-2): DGGITQSPKYLFRKEGQNVTLSCEQNLNHDAMYWYRQDPGQGLRLIYYSQIVNDFQKGDIAEGYSVSREKKESFPLTVTSAQKNPTAFYLCASSMATRSPGELFFGEGSRLTVL.

About this clone itself: Distinct nucleotide sequences in the sample also encode this CDR3. The gene calls are TRBV28 and TRBJ2-7; D is unclear. V was clipped by 3 bases and J by 5 bases, with 11 bases between them. This CDR3 is 13 amino acids long. Germline V gene lookup returns CDR1 MDHEN and CDR2 SYDVKM. CDR3 loop: CASSLSVGHEQYF. CDR3 DNA sequence: TGTGCCAGCAGTTTGAGCGTTGGCCACGAGCAGTACTTC.

This clone came up a few times. The chain couples TRBV5-6 to TRBJ2-7; TRBD1 agrees at 7 bases. V gave up 3 bases and J gave up 2 bases; unmatched junction bases: 11. CDR3 size: 16 residues. Germline CDR1 and CDR2: SGHDT and YYEEEE. In DNA, the CDR3 is TGTGCCAGCAGCTCCCTGACAGGGTCGATAGCCTACGAGCAGTACTTC. Translation gives CASSSLTGSIAYEQYF.

This clone was detected only a few times. This rearrangement joins TRBV2 to TRBJ1-6, with D maybe TRBD1 (6 bases). The V and J ends lost 6 bases and 10 bases respectively, with 16 bases between them. CDR3 size: 14 residues. Germline values: CDR1 SNHLY, CDR2 FYNNEI. The chain's CDR3 is CASRRGNRVSPLHF. The CDR3 DNA sequence: TGTGCCAGCAGGAGGGGAAACAGGGTGTCACCCCTCCACTTT.

The chain has TRBV19 and TRBJ1-1; 9 nucleotides agree with TRBD1. The CDR3 extends over 17 amino acids. J lost 3 bases, V lost 5 bases, and 13 bases had no gene match. The germline V gene has CDR1 LNHDA and CDR2 SQIVND (reference sequence). CDR3 sequence reads: CASSPYHLQGAYTEAFF. Here the CDR3 DNA reads TGTGCCAGTAGTCCATATCATCTACAGGGGGCGTACACTGAAGCTTTCTTT.

This chain connects TRBV28 to TRBJ1-4; 8 nucleotides match TRBD1. Per the germline V gene, CDR1 is MDHEN and CDR2 is SYDVKM. The ends lost 6 bases at V and 4 bases at J; junction bases unmatched: 4. The CDR3 runs 14 residues. CDR3 region: CASSKQGVNEKLFF. The CDR3 nucleotides are TGTGCCAGCAGCAAACAGGGGGTTAATGAAAAACTGTTTTTT.

The V gene is TRBV20-1, the J gene TRBJ2-3; D not certain. This CDR3 has 13 residues. CDR1 is DFQATT and CDR2 is SNEGSKA in the germline V gene (reference sequence). The germline V and J ends were trimmed by 3 bases and 4 bases, with 11 bases remaining between them. CDR3 nucleotide sequence: TGCAGTGCTAGTAACCGAGGTGCAGATACGCAGTATTTT. Its translation: CSASNRGADTQYF.